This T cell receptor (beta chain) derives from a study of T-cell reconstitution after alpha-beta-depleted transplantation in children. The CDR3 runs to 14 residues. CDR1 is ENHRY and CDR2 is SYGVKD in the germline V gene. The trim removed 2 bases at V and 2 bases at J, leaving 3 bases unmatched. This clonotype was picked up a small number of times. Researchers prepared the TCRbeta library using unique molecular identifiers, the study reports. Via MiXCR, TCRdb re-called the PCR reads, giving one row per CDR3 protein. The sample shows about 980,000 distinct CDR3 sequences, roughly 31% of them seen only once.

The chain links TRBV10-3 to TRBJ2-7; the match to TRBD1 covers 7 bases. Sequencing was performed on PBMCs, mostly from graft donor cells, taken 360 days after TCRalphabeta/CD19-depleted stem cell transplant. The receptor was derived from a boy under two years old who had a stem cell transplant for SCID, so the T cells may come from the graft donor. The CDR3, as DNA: TGTGCCATCAGTGAGGGACAGGTGGCCTACGAGCAGTACTTC. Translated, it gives CAISEGQVAYEQYF.